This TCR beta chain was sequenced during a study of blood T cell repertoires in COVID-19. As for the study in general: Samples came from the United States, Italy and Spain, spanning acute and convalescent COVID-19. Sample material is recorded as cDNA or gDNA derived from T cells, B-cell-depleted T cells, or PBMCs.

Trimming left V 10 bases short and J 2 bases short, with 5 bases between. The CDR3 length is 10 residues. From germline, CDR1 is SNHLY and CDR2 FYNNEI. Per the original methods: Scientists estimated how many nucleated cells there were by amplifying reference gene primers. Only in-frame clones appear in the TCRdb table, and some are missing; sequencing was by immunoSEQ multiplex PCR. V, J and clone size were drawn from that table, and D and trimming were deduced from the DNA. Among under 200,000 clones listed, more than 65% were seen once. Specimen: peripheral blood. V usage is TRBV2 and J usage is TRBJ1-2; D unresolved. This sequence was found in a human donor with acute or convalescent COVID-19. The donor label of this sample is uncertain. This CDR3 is CATGNYGYTF. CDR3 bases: TGTGCCACAGGAAACTATGGCTACACCTTC.